These 24 T cell receptor beta chains came from one sample sequenced in a study of shared clonotypes between healthy human individuals. Here immunoSEQ multiplex PCR was the method, and the copy in TCRdb shows in-frame clones only, minus some. The sample contains roughly 2 million clones, roughly 94% of which appear only once. The sequenced sample was naive CD4+ T cells sorted from blood. The subset: CD45RA+ positively selected. The receptors stem from a man in his late teens or twenties in good health.

This clone came up once. The CDR3 here is CASSTSQLVGTEAFF. DNA for the CDR3: TGTGCCAGCAGCACCTCACAGTTGGTGGGCACTGAAGCTTTCTTT. The gene calls are TRBV7-2 and TRBJ1-1, with D uncertain. The CDR3 has 15 amino acids. The germline V gene has CDR1 SGHTA and CDR2 FQGNSA. V was clipped by 5 bases and J by 4 bases, with 17 bases between them.

The V and J genes are TRBV7-2 and TRBJ1-6; TRBD1 is a possible D gene (5 bases). The V end lost 0 bases, the J end lost 8 bases, and 11 bases lay between the germline ends. The CDR3 sequence is 15 residues long. From germline, CDR1 is SGHTA and CDR2 FQGNSA. The CDR3 here is CASSLAGTLDSPLHF. The CDR3 DNA follows: TGTGCCAGCAGCTTAGCTGGGACCCTCGATTCACCCCTCCACTTT.

This clone was counted a single time. CDR3 residues: CAISEVQGRGAEAFF. CDR3 nucleotides: TGTGCCATCAGTGAGGTGCAGGGGAGGGGAGCTGAAGCTTTCTTT. The gene calls are TRBV10-3 and TRBJ1-1; D possibly corresponds to TRBD1 (6 bases). Germline assignment: CDR1 ENHRY and CDR2 SYGVKD. This CDR3 is built from 15 residues. V lost 2 bases, J lost 6 bases, and 16 bases lay in between.

With respect to this clone: Other DNA variants within this sample encode the same CDR3. J is TRBJ2-3 and V is TRBV18; 8 bases are shared with TRBD2. CDR3 length equals 14 residues. V shed 3 bases and J 4 bases; nucleotides not matched to a gene: 3. Germline lookup yields CDR1 KGHSH and CDR2 LQKENI. The CDR3 reads CASSPLAGADTQYF. In DNA, the CDR3 is TGTGCCAGCTCACCGCTAGCGGGCGCAGATACGCAGTATTTT.

The J gene is TRBJ2-7, the V gene TRBV28; 8 bases line up with TRBD1. V dropped 0 bases and J dropped 3; count of bases not matched to a gene: 7. The CDR3 consists of 16 residues. Looked up from germline, CDR1 is MDHEN and CDR2 is SYDVKM. CDR3 bases: TGTGCCAGCAGTTTATGGGGAGGACAGGGAAACTACGAGCAGTACTTC. Protein product: CASSLWGGQGNYEQYF.

V usage is TRBV2 and J usage is TRBJ1-1; no definite D call. V was trimmed by 2 bases and J by 2 bases, leaving 6 bases between them. Germline CDR1 and CDR2: SNHLY and FYNNEI. CDR3 size: 13 residues. The CDR3, as DNA: TGTGCCAGCAGTGAACTATATAACACTGAAGCTTTCTTT. Amino acids: CASSELYNTEAFF.

This clone was seen a single time. The chain uses TRBV7-2 and TRBJ2-5, with D perhaps given as TRBD1 or TRBD2 (5 bases each). The germline V gene encodes CDR1 SGHTA and CDR2 FQGNSA. CDR3 length equals 14 residues. V lost 5 bases, J lost 5 bases, and 15 bases lay in between. The CDR3 sequence is CASSRTGASETQYF. The CDR3 region has the DNA TGTGCCAGCAGCCGGACCGGGGCGTCGGAGACCCAGTACTTC.

V usage is TRBV2 and J usage is TRBJ1-6; D is uncertain. From germline, CDR1 is SNHLY and CDR2 FYNNEI. Between the trimmed V and J ends, which lost 6 bases and 5 bases, there was a span of 14 bases. This CDR3 is 15 amino acids long. The CDR3 reads CASSQDRGDNSPLHF. In DNA form, the CDR3 reads TGTGCCAGCAGCCAGGACCGTGGGGATAATTCACCCCTCCACTTT.

This clone was detected only a few times. The sample contains more than one DNA sequence encoding this CDR3. The gene calls are TRBV30 and TRBJ1-1; D is undetermined. The CDR3 consists of 13 residues. From germline, CDR1 is GTSNPN and CDR2 SVGIG (reference sequence). V gave up 0 bases and J gave up 0 bases, with 5 bases separating them. CDR3 coding DNA: TGTGCCTGGAGTGTACAGATGAACACTGAAGCTTTCTTT. Protein sequence: CAWSVQMNTEAFF.

The rearrangement uses TRBV2 and TRBJ1-1; a weak D match, TRBD1 (5 bases). Germline V gene data show CDR1 as SNHLY and CDR2 as FYNNEI. Trimming left V 5 bases short and J 1 base short, with 11 bases between. The CDR3 is 14 residues long. The CDR3 nucleotides are TGTGCCAGCAGTCCCCGGGGCGGGAACACTGAAGCTTTCTTT. This codes for CASSPRGGNTEAFF. The full variable domain, rest sourced from reference TRBV2 and TRBJ1-1, is EPEVTQTPSHQVTQMGQEVILRCVPISNHLYFYWYRQILGQKVEFLVSFYNNEISEKSEIFDDQFSVERPDGSNFTLKIRSTKLEDSAMYFCASSPRGGNTEAFFGQGTRLTVV.

The chain is built from TRBV6-5 and TRBJ1-1; the D gene is possibly TRBD1 (5 bases). Germline CDR1 MNHEY, CDR2 SVGAGI. The CDR3 totals 15 residues. With 5 bases removed from V and 6 bases from J, the gap between germline ends came to 19 bases. CDR3 amino acids: CASSPPGWGTAEAFF. Written as DNA, the CDR3 is TGTGCCAGCAGTCCCCCCGGATGGGGGACGGCTGAAGCTTTCTTT.

This rearrangement joins TRBV6-1 to TRBJ2-2; 8 bases fit TRBD1. Looked up from germline, CDR1 is MNHNS and CDR2 is SASEGT. The J segment lost 3 bases and the V segment lost 5 bases, leaving 5 bases of the junction unmatched. The CDR3 is 15 residues long. The CDR3 bases are TGTGCCAGCAGTTCCCGGACAGGGTACACCGGGGAGCTGTTTTTT. Amino acids: CASSSRTGYTGELFF.

V gene TRBV30 combines with J gene TRBJ1-6; the D is unclear. With 1 base removed from V and 7 bases from J, the gap between germline ends came to 5 bases. Germline V gives CDR1 GTSNPN, CDR2 SVGIG (reference sequence). There are 12 residues in the CDR3. CDR3 sequence: CAWSDNNSPLHF. The CDR3 bases are TGTGCCTGGAGTGACAACAATTCACCCCTCCACTTT.

The rearrangement joins TRBV5-4 to TRBJ1-2; D gene unclear. The CDR3 extends over 14 amino acids. Germline CDR1 reads SGHNT; CDR2 reads YYREEE (reference sequence). Trimming removed 3 bases at V and 3 bases at J, with 12 bases between. Written as DNA, the CDR3 is TGTGCCAGCAGCTCCCTCCAAACTTACTATGGCTACACCTTC. Encoded protein: CASSSLQTYYGYTF.

The CDR3 sequence is CATSYSSGNTIYF. The CDR3 DNA reads TGTGCCACCAGCTACAGCTCTGGAAACACCATATATTTT. The gene calls are TRBV19 and TRBJ1-3; no clear D. The CDR3 spans 13 residues. V lost 10 bases and J lost 0, with 10 bases in between. Germline-derived CDR1 and CDR2 are LNHDA and SQIVND (reference sequence).

Turning to this clone: A single base separates this from a much larger clone, so it may be a read error. J is TRBJ1-2 and V is TRBV6-1, with 9 bases fitting TRBD1. This CDR3 region has 14 residues. The V segment lost 4 bases and the J segment 4 bases; nucleotides outside the gene matches: 4. Per the germline V gene, CDR1 is MNHNS and CDR2 is SASEGT. CDR3 in DNA: TGTGCCAGCAGTGGGGACAGGGAAGGCTATGGCTACACCTTC. Its translation is CASSGDREGYGYTF.

J is TRBJ1-2 and V is TRBV6-5, with TRBD1 matching 8 bases. Germline loops: CDR1 MNHEY, CDR2 SVGAGI. Unmatched junction bases numbered 1, after V lost 0 bases and J lost 1 base. This CDR3 contains 15 residues. The CDR3 region has the DNA TGTGCCAGCAGTTACTCGGGACAGGTTAACTATGGCTACACCTTC. Translating it yields CASSYSGQVNYGYTF.

The chain recombines TRBV10-2 with TRBJ2-2, with a possible D match to TRBD2 (5 bases). V dropped 7 bases and J dropped 6 bases, with 6 bases sitting between them. CDR1 is WSHSY and CDR2 is SAAADI in the germline V gene. The CDR3 contains 11 residues. CDR3 nucleotides: TGCGCCAGCACGAGGGCCGGGGAGCTGTTTTTT. This translates into CASTRAGELFF.

Concerning this clone itself: Other DNA sequences within the sample encode an identical CDR3. V and J are TRBV2 and TRBJ1-5; maybe TRBD1 (5 bases). V was trimmed by 4 bases and J by 2 bases, leaving 12 bases between them. Germline-derived CDR1 and CDR2 are SNHLY and FYNNEI. The CDR3 length is 15 residues. This CDR3 is CASSGGKGGNQPQHF. The CDR3, as DNA: TGTGCCAGCAGTGGAGGAAAAGGGGGCAATCAGCCCCAGCATTTT.

This sequence joins TRBV12-5 and TRBJ2-2; the D call may be TRBD1 or TRBD2 (5 bases each). The germline gives CDR1 LGHNT, CDR2 FRNRAP. This CDR3 is 13 amino acids long. Trimming took off 0 bases at V and 13 bases at J, with 12 bases between the two ends. The DNA of the CDR3 is TGTGCTAGTGGTTTGGTTGGGACCCCCTGGCTGTTTTTT. Its translation is CASGLVGTPWLFF.

The rearrangement uses TRBV19 and TRBJ1-2; the D gene is possibly TRBD1 (6 bases). The germline gives CDR1 LNHDA, CDR2 SQIVND (reference sequence). There are 13 residues in the CDR3. Trimming stripped 5 bases from V and 2 bases from J, with 9 bases between. CDR3 coding DNA: TGTGCCAGTAGTTTTGACAGGAACTATGGCTACACCTTC. It encodes CASSFDRNYGYTF. Looking up the rest from reference TRBV19 and TRBJ1-2 gives the full variable domain: DGGITQSPKYLFRKEGQNVTLSCEQNLNHDAMYWYRQDPGQGLRLIYYSQIVNDFQKGDIAEGYSVSREKKESFPLTVTSAQKNPTAFYLCASSFDRNYGYTFGSGTRLTVV.

V gene TRBV10-3 combines with J gene TRBJ1-2; the D is unclear. This CDR3 is 13 amino acids long. The V end was cut by 0 bases, the J end by 5 bases, with 7 bases between. The germline V gene has CDR1 ENHRY and CDR2 SYGVKD. CDR3 loop: CAISESTGYGYTF. Written as DNA, the CDR3 is TGTGCCATCAGTGAGTCGACGGGGTATGGCTACACCTTC.

The genes are TRBV11-2 and TRBJ1-1; TRBD1 agrees at 10 bases. The V segment lost 1 base and the J segment 7 bases; nucleotides outside the gene matches: 6. CDR1 is SGHAT, CDR2 FQNNGV, per germline. This CDR3 has 15 amino acids. CDR3 residues: CASSLGGQGVGEAFF. DNA for the CDR3: TGTGCCAGCAGCTTAGGCGGACAGGGGGTAGGTGAAGCTTTCTTT.

This sequence joins TRBV6-5 and TRBJ1-1, with D perhaps TRBD1 (6 bases). The CDR3 covers 13 residues. The V gene lost 8 bases and the J gene lost 5 bases, with 15 bases spanning the gap. CDR1 is MNHEY and CDR2 is SVGAGI in the germline V gene. DNA for the CDR3: TGTGCCAGCGGAAGCCCAGGGGTTACTGAAGCTTTCTTT. It encodes CASGSPGVTEAFF.